A selection of T cell receptor beta chains follows, all from one sample in a study of response to subunit inactivated influenza vaccine. TCRdb called the RT-PCR reads again in MiXCR, with one record for every CDR3 protein. The data show hundreds of thousands of distinct CDR3 sequences, 16% seen once. The sequences come from CD4+ T cells sorted from PBMCs, collected approximately 25 months after vaccination. All receptors come from a man aged 50 to 69 who received an inactivated influenza vaccine. Both conserved end residues are part of each CDR3. A D gene is named only where the DNA matches it firmly. For some rows the clone size is stated as once, few or many, or as a class when expanded; others skip it.

TRBD2 | TRBJ2-4 | TRBV28 | once | CASSPFSGGKNIQYF | TGTGCCAGCAGTCCTTTTAGCGGGGGGAAAAACATTCAGTACTTC
TRBD1 | TRBJ2-1 | TRBV5-1 | NA | CASSFRGQRNEQFF | TGCGCCAGCAGCTTTAGGGGGCAGCGCAATGAGCAGTTCTTC
NA | TRBJ2-7 | TRBV6-1 | NA | CASSKGHSSYEQYF | TGTGCCAGCTCCAAGGGACATAGCTCCTACGAGCAGTACTTC
NA | TRBJ2-3 | TRBV29-1 | NA | CSVVAELDTQYF | TGCAGCGTTGTAGCCGAACTAGATACGCAGTATTTT
NA | TRBJ2-3 | TRBV12-3/TRBV12-4 | many | CASSLSGLTDTQYF | TGTGCCAGCAGTTTAAGCGGACTCACAGATACGCAGTATTTT
NA | TRBJ2-5 | TRBV7-3 | few | CASSEGGGQTQYF | TGTGCCAGCAGCGAAGGGGGTGGCCAGACCCAGTACTTC
TRBD2 | TRBJ2-5 | TRBV11-1 | few | CASSQKVLAGVLGRQETQYF | TGTGCCAGCAGCCAGAAGGTACTAGCGGGAGTTCTTGGTCGGCAAGAGACCCAGTACTTC
TRBD2 | TRBJ2-1 | TRBV7-2 | NA | CASSLASAGVIYEQFF | TGTGCCAGCAGCTTAGCCTCGGCGGGAGTTATCTATGAGCAGTTCTTC
NA | TRBJ1-3 | TRBV12-3/TRBV12-4 | NA | CASSSVRFSGNTIYF | TGTGCCAGCAGTTCTGTCCGATTCTCTGGAAACACCATATATTTT
NA | TRBJ2-1 | TRBV4-1 | few | CASSQVGYRGLRWYNEQFF | TGCGCCAGCAGCCAAGTCGGGTATCGGGGCCTTCGGTGGTACAATGAGCAGTTCTTC
TRBD1 | TRBJ1-2 | TRBV12-3/TRBV12-4 | many | CASSFRDRGGGGYTF | TGTGCCAGCAGTTTTCGCGACAGGGGAGGTGGTGGCTACACCTTC